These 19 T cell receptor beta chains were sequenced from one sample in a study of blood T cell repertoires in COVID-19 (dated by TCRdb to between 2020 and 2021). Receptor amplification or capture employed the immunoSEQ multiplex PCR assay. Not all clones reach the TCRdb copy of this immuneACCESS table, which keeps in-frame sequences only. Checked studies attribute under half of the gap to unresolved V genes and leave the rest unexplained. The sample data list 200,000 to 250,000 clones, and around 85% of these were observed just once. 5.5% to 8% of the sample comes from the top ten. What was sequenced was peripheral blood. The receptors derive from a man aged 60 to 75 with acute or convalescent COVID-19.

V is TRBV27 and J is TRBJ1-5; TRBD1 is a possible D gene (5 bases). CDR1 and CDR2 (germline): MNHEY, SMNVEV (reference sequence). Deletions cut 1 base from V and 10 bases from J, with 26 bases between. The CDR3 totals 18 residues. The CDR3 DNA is TGTGCCAGCAGTTTATTTAGCGGGCCTCCGGGGGATCGGTTCCCCCAGCATTTT. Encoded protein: CASSLFSGPPGDRFPQHF.

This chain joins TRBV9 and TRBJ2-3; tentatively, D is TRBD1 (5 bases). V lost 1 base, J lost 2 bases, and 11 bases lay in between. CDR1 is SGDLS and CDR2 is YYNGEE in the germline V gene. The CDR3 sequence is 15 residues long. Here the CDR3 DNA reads TGTGCCAGCAGCGTATCCGACAGTCACACAGATACGCAGTATTTT. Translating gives CASSVSDSHTDTQYF.

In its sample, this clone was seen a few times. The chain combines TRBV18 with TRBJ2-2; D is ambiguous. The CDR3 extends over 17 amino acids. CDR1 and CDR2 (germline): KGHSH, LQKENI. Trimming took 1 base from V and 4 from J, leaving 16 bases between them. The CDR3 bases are TGTGCCAGCTCACCACAAGAGGATCTGGTGGGCACCGGGGAGCTGTTTTTT. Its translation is CASSPQEDLVGTGELFF.

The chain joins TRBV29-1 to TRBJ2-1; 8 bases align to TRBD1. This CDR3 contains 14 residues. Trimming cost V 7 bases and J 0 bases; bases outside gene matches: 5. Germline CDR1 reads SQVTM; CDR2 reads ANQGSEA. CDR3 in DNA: TGCAGCGACGTTACAGGGGGCTCCTACAATGAGCAGTTCTTC. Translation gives CSDVTGGSYNEQFF.

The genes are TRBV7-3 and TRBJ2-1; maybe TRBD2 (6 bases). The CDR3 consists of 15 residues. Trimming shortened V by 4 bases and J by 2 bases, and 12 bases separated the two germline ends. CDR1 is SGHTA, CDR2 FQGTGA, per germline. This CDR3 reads CASSSAGNAYNEQFF. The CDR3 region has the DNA TGTGCCAGCAGCTCCGCGGGGAACGCCTACAATGAGCAGTTCTTC.

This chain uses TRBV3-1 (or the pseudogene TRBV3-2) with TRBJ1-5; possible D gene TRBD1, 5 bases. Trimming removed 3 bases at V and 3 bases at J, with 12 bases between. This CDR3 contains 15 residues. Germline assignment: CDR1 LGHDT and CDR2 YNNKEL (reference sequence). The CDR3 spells CASSQGGEVNQPQHF. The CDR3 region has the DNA TGTGCCAGCAGCCAGGGGGGTGAGGTCAATCAGCCCCAGCATTTT.

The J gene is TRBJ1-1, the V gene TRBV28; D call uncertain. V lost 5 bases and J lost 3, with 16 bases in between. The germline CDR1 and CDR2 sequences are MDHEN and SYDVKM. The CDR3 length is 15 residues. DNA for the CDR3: TGTGCCAGCAGTCCCGGGTCCTTCGGGTACACTGAAGCTTTCTTT. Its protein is CASSPGSFGYTEAFF.

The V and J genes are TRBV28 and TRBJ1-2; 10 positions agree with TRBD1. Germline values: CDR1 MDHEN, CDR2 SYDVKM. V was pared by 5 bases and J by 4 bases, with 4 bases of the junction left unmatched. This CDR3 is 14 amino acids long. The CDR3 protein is CASSGGQGIYGYTF. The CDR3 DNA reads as TGTGCCAGCAGTGGGGGACAGGGGATCTATGGCTACACCTTC.

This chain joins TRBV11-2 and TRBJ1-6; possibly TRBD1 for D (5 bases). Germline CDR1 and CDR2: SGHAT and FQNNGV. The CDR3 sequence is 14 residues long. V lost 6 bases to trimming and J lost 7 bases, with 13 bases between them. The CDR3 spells CASSLLGRNSPLHF. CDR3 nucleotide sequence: TGTGCCAGCAGTCTCCTGGGGCGCAATTCACCCCTCCACTTT.

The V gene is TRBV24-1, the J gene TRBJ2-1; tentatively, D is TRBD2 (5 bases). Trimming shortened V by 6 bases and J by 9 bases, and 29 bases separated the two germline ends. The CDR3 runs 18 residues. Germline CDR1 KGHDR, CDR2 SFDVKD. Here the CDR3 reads CATSYSFKSDSIFREQFF. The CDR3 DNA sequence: TGTGCCACCAGTTACAGCTTTAAATCGGACTCAATCTTCCGTGAGCAGTTCTTC.

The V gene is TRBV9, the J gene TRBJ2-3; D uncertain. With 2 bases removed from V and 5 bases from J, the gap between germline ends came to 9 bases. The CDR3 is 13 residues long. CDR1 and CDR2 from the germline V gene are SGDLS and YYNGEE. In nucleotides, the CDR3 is TGTGCCAGCAGCGTCCCTACTGAAGATACGCAGTATTTT. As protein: CASSVPTEDTQYF.

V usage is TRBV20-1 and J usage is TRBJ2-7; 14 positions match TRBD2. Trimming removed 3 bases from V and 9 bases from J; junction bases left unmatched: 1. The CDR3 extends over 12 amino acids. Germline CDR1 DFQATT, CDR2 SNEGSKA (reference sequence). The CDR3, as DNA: TGCAGTGCTAGTGGGACTAGCGGGGGGCAGTACTTC. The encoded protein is CSASGTSGGQYF.

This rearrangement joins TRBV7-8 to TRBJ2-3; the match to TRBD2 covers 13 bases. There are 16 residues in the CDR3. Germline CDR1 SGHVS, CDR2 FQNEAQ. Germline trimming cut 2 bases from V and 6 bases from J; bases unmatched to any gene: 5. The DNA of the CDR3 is TGTGCCAGCAGCTTACGGACTAGCGGGAGTAGGGATACGCAGTATTTT. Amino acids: CASSLRTSGSRDTQYF.

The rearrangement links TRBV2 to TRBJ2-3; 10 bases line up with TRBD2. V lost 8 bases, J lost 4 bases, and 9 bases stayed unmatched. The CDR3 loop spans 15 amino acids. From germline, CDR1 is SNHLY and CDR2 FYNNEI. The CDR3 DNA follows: TGTGCCAGCGGGGGGACTAGCGTTTATGCAGATACGCAGTATTTT. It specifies CASGGTSVYADTQYF.

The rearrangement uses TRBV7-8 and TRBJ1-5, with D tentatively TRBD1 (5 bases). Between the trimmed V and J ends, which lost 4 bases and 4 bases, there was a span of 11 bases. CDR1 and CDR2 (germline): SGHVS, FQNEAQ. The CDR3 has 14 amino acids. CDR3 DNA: TGTGCCAGCAGCTCCCTGGGGGGGAATCAGCCCCAGCATTTT. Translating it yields CASSSLGGNQPQHF.

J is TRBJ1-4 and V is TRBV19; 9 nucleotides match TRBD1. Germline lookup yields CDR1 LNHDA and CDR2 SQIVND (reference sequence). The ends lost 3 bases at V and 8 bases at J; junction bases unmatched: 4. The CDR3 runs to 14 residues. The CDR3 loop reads CASSMGQGWEKLFF. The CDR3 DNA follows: TGTGCCAGTAGTATGGGACAGGGATGGGAAAAACTGTTTTTT.

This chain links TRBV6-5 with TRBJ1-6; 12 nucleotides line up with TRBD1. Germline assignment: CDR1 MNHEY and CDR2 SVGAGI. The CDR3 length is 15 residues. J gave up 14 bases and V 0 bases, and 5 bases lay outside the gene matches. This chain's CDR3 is CASSYSKGQGAALHF. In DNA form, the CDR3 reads TGTGCCAGCAGTTACTCGAAGGGACAGGGGGCGGCCCTCCACTTT.

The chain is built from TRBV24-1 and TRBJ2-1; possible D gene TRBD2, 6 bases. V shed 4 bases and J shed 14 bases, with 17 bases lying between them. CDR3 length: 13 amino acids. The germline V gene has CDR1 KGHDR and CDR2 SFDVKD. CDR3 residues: CATSDKGRLREFF. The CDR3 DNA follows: TGTGCCACCAGTGACAAGGGGAGGCTGCGGGAGTTCTTC.

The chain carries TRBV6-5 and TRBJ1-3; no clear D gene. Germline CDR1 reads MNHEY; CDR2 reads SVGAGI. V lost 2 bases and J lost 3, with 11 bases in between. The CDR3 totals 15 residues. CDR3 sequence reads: CASSYDGGGGNTIYF. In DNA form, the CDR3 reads TGTGCCAGCAGTTACGATGGAGGAGGTGGAAACACCATATATTTT.